Presented here are 5 T cell receptor beta chains from one specimen sequenced in a study of blood T cell repertoires in COVID-19. Here immunoSEQ multiplex PCR was the method, and the copy in TCRdb shows in-frame clones only, minus some. Of 200,000 or so clones listed, 80% to 90% are singletons. Sequenced input: peripheral blood. The receptors come from a human donor in a cohort sampled during active COVID-19.

Here the CDR3 reads CASRQGANEQYV. The CDR3 nucleotides read TGTGCCAGCAGACAGGGGGCAAATGAGCAGTACGTC. The V gene is TRBV6-5, the J gene TRBJ2-7; 9 positions match TRBD1. Germline lookup yields CDR1 MNHEY and CDR2 SVGAGI. Germline trimming cut 6 bases from V and 7 bases from J; bases unmatched to any gene: 4. The CDR3 extends over 12 amino acids.

The rearrangement links TRBV5-1 to TRBJ1-5, with a possible D match to TRBD1 (5 bases). There are 15 residues in the CDR3. V was shortened by 5 bases and J by 1 base, with 13 bases between the two germline ends. Germline CDR1 is SGHRS and CDR2 is YFSETQ. For the CDR3, the DNA is TGCGCCAGCAGTATAGCGGGGGGAAGCAATCAGCCCCAGCATTTT. Translated, it gives CASSIAGGSNQPQHF.

This rearrangement joins TRBV28 to TRBJ1-4; a weak D match, TRBD1 (6 bases). Germline V gene lookup returns CDR1 MDHEN and CDR2 SYDVKM. V was pared by 8 bases and J by 8 bases, with 15 bases between. This CDR3 contains 13 residues. CDR3 coding DNA: TGTGCCAGCGGGACACCGACTAGCGAAAAACTGTTTTTT. As protein: CASGTPTSEKLFF.

The genes are TRBV4-2 and TRBJ2-5; D might be TRBD1 (6 bases). Trimming took off 5 bases at V and 3 bases at J, with 10 bases between the two ends. CDR3 size: 13 residues. Germline V gene data show CDR1 as LGHNA and CDR2 as YNFKEQ. CDR3 in amino acids: CASSFGTKETQYF. The CDR3 nucleotides read TGTGCCAGCAGCTTCGGGACAAAAGAGACCCAGTACTTC.

The V call is TRBV7-9, the J call TRBJ1-2; D is unresolved. CDR1 and CDR2 (germline): SEHNR, FQNEAQ (reference sequence). Trimming shortened V by 0 bases and J by 6 bases, and 8 bases separated the two germline ends. The CDR3 runs 13 residues. Here the CDR3 reads CASSLAGPDGYTF. CDR3 nucleotide sequence: TGTGCCAGCAGCTTAGCGGGCCCAGATGGCTACACCTTC.